The clone carrying this TCR beta chain was seen once. No antigen is known for it. Patients selected for sequencing had displayed CD8+CD57+ cell expansion by flow cytometry. This sample was taken from a study of CD8+CD57+ T cells in acquired aplastic anemia. Turning to the study itself: CD4+ and CD8+ cells, once sorted, gave DNA averaging about 3 ug. Study findings and constraints: It was found that almost 30 CD8+ CDR3 sequences were shared between patients and controls. Controls and patients did not differ significantly in CD8+ Simpson's diversity.

The CDR3 is 16 amino acids. Germline-derived CDR1 and CDR2 are SGHTA and FQGNSA. V was trimmed by 3 bases and J by 8 bases, leaving 20 bases between them. Researchers used genomic DNA as the template to profile TCR beta VDJ and CDR3. Each CDR3 protein is one row after TCRdb ran MiXCR on the reads. The profile shows 260,000 or so distinct CDR3 sequences, roughly 82% of them singletons. The sequencing sample was made of sorted CD4+, CD8+, or CD8+CD57+ T cells (not recorded which) from PBMCs. The V gene is TRBV7-2, the J gene TRBJ2-1; the D gene could be TRBD1 or TRBD2 (5 bases each). This TCR came from a human donor with aplastic anemia. The CDR3 region is CASSFQRNGAGHEQFF. The CDR3 nucleotides read TGTGCCAGCAGCTTTCAAAGAAACGGGGCGGGCCATGAGCAGTTCTTC. Filled out from reference TRBV7-2 and TRBJ2-1, the complete variable domain reads GAGVSQSPSNKVTEKGKDVELRCDPISGHTALYWYRQSLGQGLEFLIYFQGNSAPDKSGLPSDRFSAERTGGSVSTLTIQRTQQEDSAVYLCASSFQRNGAGHEQFFGPGTRLTVL.